The clone carrying this T cell receptor (beta chain) was found a few times. Its matching antigen is unknown. A CD45RO/CCR7/CD25/CD127/CD95/CD27 panel sorted naive, central memory, regulatory and stem cell-like memory CD4+ cells. Sorting produced populations that all topped 95% purity. The CDR3 runs 13 residues. Unmatched junction bases numbered 9, after V lost 4 bases and J lost 9 bases. CDR1 MRHNA and CDR2 SNTAGT come from the germline V gene. This sample is part of a study of beta chain features in type 1 diabetes. Turning to the study itself: Across all samples, approximately 110,000,000 sorted cells were examined.

cDNA synthesis used the whole RNA isolate, giving expressed TCRB sequences. The table came from immunoSEQ multiplex PCR; TCRdb's copy has only in-frame clones and leaves some out. Of around 330,000 clones listed, approximately 11% are singletons. Study-level findings and limits: Type 1 diabetes patients had TCRB CDR3s that were shorter (moderately but significantly so) in all four CD4+ subsets.

The sequenced sample was naive CD4+ T cells from blood. The chain joins TRBV6-4 to TRBJ2-7; 7 bases agree with TRBD2. This sequence was found in a woman younger than 45 in good health. CDR3 region: CASSVGGSARQYF. The CDR3 nucleotides read TGTGCCAGCAGTGTCGGCGGGAGTGCCCGGCAGTACTTC.